These 7 T cell receptor beta chains originate from one sample sequenced in a study of blood T cell repertoires in COVID-19. Assay used: immunoSEQ multiplex PCR; TCRdb lists only in-frame clones, some missing. The sample yields some 240,000 clones, approximately 80% seen once. Sequenced material: peripheral blood. These receptors were collected from a woman older than 75 with acute or convalescent COVID-19.

J is TRBJ2-7 and V is TRBV19, with unresolved D. V was shortened by 11 bases and J by 0 bases, with 17 bases between the two germline ends. The germline gives CDR1 LNHDA, CDR2 SQIVND (reference sequence). This CDR3 has 14 amino acids. The CDR3 is CASTRSHFSYEQYF. The CDR3 nucleotides are TGTGCCTCAACTCGAAGCCATTTCTCCTACGAGCAGTACTTC.

This chain joins TRBV27 and TRBJ1-2; tentatively, D is TRBD1 (6 bases). V was pared by 3 bases and J by 7 bases, with 12 bases between. In germline, CDR1 is MNHEY, CDR2 SMNVEV (reference sequence). The CDR3 contains 13 residues. The CDR3 here is CASSFSGAGGYTF. CDR3 nucleotide sequence: TGTGCCAGCAGTTTTTCAGGGGCTGGTGGCTACACCTTC.

This clone has a single count. The chain has TRBV15 and TRBJ2-1; 7 nucleotides line up with TRBD1. This CDR3 has 16 residues. Germline V gene data show CDR1 as LNHNV and CDR2 as YYDKDF (reference sequence). The V gene end was trimmed by 3 bases and the J gene end by 2 bases; junction bases not matched to a gene: 7. The CDR3 sequence is CATSSWAGTAYNEQFF. Written as DNA, the CDR3 is TGTGCCACCAGCAGTTGGGCCGGGACAGCCTACAATGAGCAGTTCTTC.

Remarks on this clone: The same CDR3 is also encoded by other DNA sequences in this sample. The CDR3 region is CASSIGGNQPQHF. As DNA, the CDR3 is TGTGCCAGTAGTATAGGAGGAAATCAGCCCCAGCATTTT. J is TRBJ1-5 and V is TRBV19; no firm D call. Deletions cut 1 base from V and 4 bases from J, with 5 bases between. CDR3 size: 13 residues. The germline gives CDR1 LNHDA, CDR2 SQIVND (reference sequence).

The chain has TRBV4-1 and TRBJ1-4; D might be TRBD1 (5 bases). Germline V CDR1 and CDR2: MGHRA, YSYEKL. There are 17 residues in the CDR3. Trimming shortened V by 0 bases and J by 8 bases, and 19 bases separated the two germline ends. This CDR3 is CASSQDWAGGSYEKLFF. CDR3 coding DNA: TGCGCCAGCAGCCAAGATTGGGCGGGGGGGTCATACGAAAAACTGTTTTTT.

The chain recombines TRBV2 with TRBJ1-2; no reliable D call. The CDR3 is made up of 16 amino acids. The germline V gene encodes CDR1 SNHLY and CDR2 FYNNEI. Trimming removed 2 bases from V and 0 bases from J, with 13 bases in between. The CDR3 DNA reads TGTGCCAGCAGTGAAAGATGGCAGGCATCTAACTATGGCTACACCTTC. Encoded protein: CASSERWQASNYGYTF.

This rearrangement joins TRBV6-6 to TRBJ1-6; 9 bases line up with TRBD1. Looked up from germline, CDR1 is MNHNY and CDR2 is SVGAGI (reference sequence). V lost 9 bases and J lost 7; bases outside the gene matches: 13. The CDR3 contains 16 residues. In nucleotides, the CDR3 is TGTGCCAGTTCGGACAGGGGTCTTGTAGAGAATTCACCCCTCCACTTT. Translated, it gives CASSDRGLVENSPLHF.